Following are 14 T cell receptor beta chains from one sample sequenced in a study of blood T cells in healthy people across ages. PCR was performed a second time for 7 to 11 cycles using a sample-barcoded 5' primer and a J-beta primer mix. TCRdb redid the calling of the 5' RACE reads with MiXCR, one entry per CDR3 protein. Of 1,800,000 or so distinct CDR3 sequences listed, roughly 43% are singletons. Sequenced sample: blood. These receptors all stem from a human donor in good health.

This clonotype was detected a few times. V gene TRBV11-3 combines with J gene TRBJ2-3; 7 bases map to TRBD2. This CDR3 contains 14 residues. Germline V gene lookup returns CDR1 SGHNT and CDR2 YENEEA. V dropped 5 bases and J dropped 2; count of bases not matched to a gene: 4. This CDR3 reads CASSPGGLTDTQYF. The CDR3, as DNA: TGTGCCAGCAGCCCGGGGGGACTCACAGATACGCAGTATTTT.

The chain couples TRBV6-5 to TRBJ2-4; possible D gene TRBD2, 6 bases. The J call may not be correct, given that the DNA end is closer to TRBJ2-7. The CDR3 sequence is 15 residues long. Germline values: CDR1 MNHEY, CDR2 SVGAGI. The CDR3: CASSLLGTVIDEQYF. The CDR3 nucleotides read TGTGCCAGCAGTTTGTTGGGGACTGTGATCGACGAGCAGTACTTC.

The chain has TRBV5-1 and TRBJ2-1; D is perhaps TRBD2 (7 bases). The germline V and J ends were trimmed by 6 bases and 4 bases, with 14 bases remaining between them. The V gene's germline CDR1 is SGHRS and CDR2 YFSETQ. This CDR3 region has 14 residues. DNA of the CDR3: TGCGCCAGCAACTCGGGGGGCGGGTACAATGAGCAGTTCTTC. Protein product: CASNSGGGYNEQFF.

The chain recombines TRBV4-2 with TRBJ2-4; TRBD2 matches 11 bases. V shed 1 base, J shed 6 bases, and the junction held 14 bases outside the gene matches. CDR3 length: 19 residues. Germline V gives CDR1 LGHNA, CDR2 YNFKEQ. CDR3 bases: TGTGCCAGCAGCCAAGGGTTAGGGCTAGCGGGGGGCGGTGGAAACATTCAGTACTTC. Protein product: CASSQGLGLAGGGGNIQYF.

The sample holds a few counts of this clonotype. The DNA for the CDR3 is TGCGCCAGCAGCTTCGGATCTAGTCATGGAGATACGCAGTATTTT. It codes for CASSFGSSHGDTQYF. The chain couples TRBV5-1 to TRBJ2-3, with D unresolved. CDR1 and CDR2 (germline): SGHRS, YFSETQ. The V and J ends lost 2 bases and 5 bases respectively, with 15 bases between them. This CDR3 spans 15 amino acids.

The chain couples TRBV5-5 to TRBJ2-1; TRBD1 agrees at 8 bases. The CDR3 is made up of 15 amino acids. Germline CDR1 SGHKS, CDR2 YYEKEE (reference sequence). V lost 3 bases, J lost 3 bases, and 5 bases stayed unmatched. CDR3 sequence reads: CASSSRQGNYNEQFF. CDR3 nucleotides: TGTGCCAGCAGCTCGAGACAGGGGAACTACAATGAGCAGTTCTTC.

This clonotype turned up a few times. V usage is TRBV7-3 and J usage is TRBJ2-1; unclear D gene. The CDR3 has 13 residues. Trimming cost V 6 bases and J 8 bases, with 14 bases left between them. Germline V lookup: CDR1 SGHTA, CDR2 FQGTGA. CDR3 nucleotide sequence: TGTGCCAGCAGTGTCGGGCGCCAGGATGAGCAGTTCTTC. Translation: CASSVGRQDEQFF.

The chain employs TRBV4-3 and TRBJ2-3; D might be TRBD2 (6 bases). Trimming pared 0 bases from V and 6 bases from J, leaving 13 bases between. This CDR3 region has 15 residues. The V gene's germline CDR1 is LGHNA and CDR2 YSLEER. This chain's CDR3 is CASSQEGGSGDTQYF. Here the CDR3 DNA reads TGCGCCAGCAGCCAAGAGGGGGGAAGCGGGGATACGCAGTATTTT.

This clonotype was counted only a few times. The chain combines TRBV19 with TRBJ1-5, with TRBD1 as a possible D gene (6 bases). CDR3 size: 14 residues. The V end lost 6 bases, the J end lost 5 bases, and 14 bases lay between the germline ends. Germline CDR1 LNHDA, CDR2 SQIVND (reference sequence). In DNA form, the CDR3 reads TGTGCCAGTAGGAACCGGGACATCTATCAGCCCCAGCATTTT. It specifies CASRNRDIYQPQHF.

V usage is TRBV4-1 and J usage is TRBJ1-5; tentatively, D is TRBD1 (6 bases). Per germline, CDR1 MGHRA and CDR2 YSYEKL. This CDR3 comprises 13 residues. Trimming took off 3 bases at V and 7 bases at J, with 10 bases between the two ends. The CDR3 loop reads CASSHPRGQPQHF. The CDR3 DNA reads TGCGCCAGCAGCCACCCCAGGGGCCAGCCCCAGCATTTT.

In nucleotides, the CDR3 is TGTGCCAGCAGCCTGACACAGGCTTACGATGAGCAGTTCTTC. Protein product: CASSLTQAYDEQFF. The rearrangement joins TRBV7-2 to TRBJ2-1; TRBD1 is a possible D gene (5 bases). V was shortened by 5 bases and J by 8 bases, with 16 bases between the two germline ends. The length of the CDR3 is 14 residues. Germline CDR1 reads SGHTA; CDR2 reads FQGNSA.

Details on this clonotype: A junction end diverges from the germline sequence, so it may reflect a read error. This chain uses TRBV20-1 with TRBJ2-7, with 9 positions matching TRBD2. This CDR3 region has 15 residues. Germline V gene lookup returns CDR1 DFQATT and CDR2 SNEGSKA (reference sequence). The CDR3 loop is CSATRGGDTYYEQYF. The CDR3 DNA reads as TGCAGTGCCACCCGCGGGGGGGACACCTACTACGAACAGTACTTC.

Concerning this clonotype: One junction end disagrees with the germline gene, perhaps due to a read error. The chain combines TRBV12-3 or TRBV12-4 with TRBJ2-1, with 9 nucleotides matching TRBD1. CDR3 length equals 16 residues. CDR3 in DNA: TGTGCCAGCAGCAGTTACCGGGACAGGGCATACAATGAGCAGGTCTTC. Amino acid sequence: CASSSYRDRAYNEQVF.

This clonotype was found a few times. The junction shows a germline mismatch at one end, possibly a read error. The chain uses TRBV12-3 or TRBV12-4 and TRBJ2-1; 8 positions match TRBD2. CDR3 length: 14 amino acids. CDR3 coding DNA: TGTGCCAGCAGCGGGGGGGGTTCCTACAGTGAGCAGTTCTTC. Protein: CASSGGGSYSEQFF.